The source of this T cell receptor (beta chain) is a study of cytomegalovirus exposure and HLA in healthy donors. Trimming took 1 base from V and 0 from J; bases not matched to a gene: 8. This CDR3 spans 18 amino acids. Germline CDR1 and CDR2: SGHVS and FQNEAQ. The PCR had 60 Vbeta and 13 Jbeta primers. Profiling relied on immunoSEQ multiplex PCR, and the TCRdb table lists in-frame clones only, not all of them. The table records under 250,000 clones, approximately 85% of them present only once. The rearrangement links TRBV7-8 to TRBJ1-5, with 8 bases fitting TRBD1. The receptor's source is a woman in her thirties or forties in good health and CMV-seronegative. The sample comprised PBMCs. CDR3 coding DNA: TGTGCCAGCAGCTTAGTAGGTAGGGACAGGATTAGCAATCAGCCCCAGCATTTT. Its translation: CASSLVGRDRISNQPQHF. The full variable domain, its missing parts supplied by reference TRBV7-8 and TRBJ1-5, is GAGVSQSPRYKVAKRGQDVALRCDPISGHVSLFWYQQALGQGPEFLTYFQNEAQLDKSGLPSDRFFAERPEGSVSTLKIQRTQQEDSAVYLCASSLVGRDRISNQPQHFGDGTRLSIL.